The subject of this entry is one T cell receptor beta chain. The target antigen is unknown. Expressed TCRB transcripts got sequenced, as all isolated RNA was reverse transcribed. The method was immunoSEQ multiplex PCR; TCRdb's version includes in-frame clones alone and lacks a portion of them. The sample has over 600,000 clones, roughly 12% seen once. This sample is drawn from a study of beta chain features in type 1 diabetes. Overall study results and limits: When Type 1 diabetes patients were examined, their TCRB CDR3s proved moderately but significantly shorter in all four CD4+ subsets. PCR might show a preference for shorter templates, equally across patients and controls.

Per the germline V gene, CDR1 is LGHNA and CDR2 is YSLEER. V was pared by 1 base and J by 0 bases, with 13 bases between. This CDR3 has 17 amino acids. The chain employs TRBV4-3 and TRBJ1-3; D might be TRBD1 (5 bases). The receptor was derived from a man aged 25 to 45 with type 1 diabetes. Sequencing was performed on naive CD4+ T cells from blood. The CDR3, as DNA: TGCGCCAGCAGCCAAGGGGATCCAGGGACCTCTGGAAACACCATATATTTT. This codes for CASSQGDPGTSGNTIYF.